This passage covers 23 T cell receptor beta chains from one sample sequenced in a study of CD4 T cells in relation to SARS-CoV-2 and coronaviruses. Antigens for these TCRs are unknown. TCRdb's copy holds only in-frame clones and misses some; the assay was immunoSEQ multiplex PCR. This table has some 27,000 clones, 74% appearing once. CD4+ T cells from unexposed donors were obtained before the COVID-19 pandemic (2011-2018). The cells were cultured for about ten days before CD4+ T cells were isolated. The sequencing input was CD4+ T cells from PBMCs, cultured in vitro. These receptor sequences come from a human donor in good health.

The rearrangement uses TRBV4-2 and TRBJ2-3, with unresolved D. V lost 2 bases and J lost 0, with 12 bases in between. The CDR3 has 16 amino acids. Germline V CDR1 and CDR2: LGHNA, YNFKEQ. The CDR3 region is CASSQPPASSTDTQYF. CDR3 nucleotide sequence: TGTGCCAGCAGCCAACCCCCCGCATCTAGCACAGATACGCAGTATTTT.

This chain links TRBV19 with TRBJ2-2, with 7 bases lining up with TRBD2. Germline V gives CDR1 LNHDA, CDR2 SQIVND (reference sequence). This CDR3 has 15 residues. V dropped 3 bases and J dropped 4; count of bases not matched to a gene: 5. The CDR3 sequence: CASSMSGAPTGELFF. CDR3 DNA sequence: TGTGCCAGTAGTATGAGCGGGGCCCCCACCGGGGAGCTGTTTTTT.

The rearrangement joins TRBV24-1 to TRBJ2-5; D gene unclear. V lost 3 bases, J lost 5 bases, and 9 bases lay in between. The CDR3 sequence is 13 residues long. In germline, CDR1 is KGHDR, CDR2 SFDVKD. The CDR3 bases are TGTGCCACCAGTGATGGGTCGCGCGAGACCCAGTACTTC. It is translated as CATSDGSRETQYF.

In this sample, this clone turned up once. The chain couples TRBV6-5 to TRBJ2-7, with TRBD2 matching over 11 bases. The CDR3 is 14 residues long. V lost 10 bases to trimming and J lost 4 bases; unmatched junction nucleotides: 9. Germline lookup yields CDR1 MNHEY and CDR2 SVGAGI. The CDR3 sequence: CATRALAGGYEQYF. As DNA, the CDR3 is TGTGCCACCAGGGCCCTAGCGGGAGGTTACGAGCAGTACTTC.

This chain links TRBV7-9 with TRBJ2-2; D is perhaps TRBD1 or TRBD2 (6 bases each). The V end lost 6 bases, the J end lost 2 bases, and 16 bases lay between the germline ends. This CDR3 spans 16 amino acids. Germline values: CDR1 SEHNR, CDR2 FQNEAQ (reference sequence). CDR3 bases: TGTGCCAGCAGATTACAGGGAGGTTTTAACACCGGGGAGCTGTTTTTT. Its protein product is CASRLQGGFNTGELFF. The full variable domain, rest sourced from reference TRBV7-9 and TRBJ2-2, is DTGVSQNPRHKITKRGQNVTFRCDPISEHNRLYWYRQTLGQGPEFLTYFQNEAQLEKSRLLSDRFSAERPKGSFSTLEIQRTEQGDSAMYLCASRLQGGFNTGELFFGEGSRLTVL.

The J gene is TRBJ2-5, the V gene TRBV7-6, with 13 bases fitting TRBD2. V was pared by 1 base and J by 5 bases, with 4 bases of the junction left unmatched. The CDR3 runs 16 residues. CDR1 SGHVS and CDR2 FNYEAQ come from the germline V gene. The CDR3, as DNA: TGTGCCAGCAGCTTAGAAGGACTAGCGGGAGTTGAGACCCAGTACTTC. Translating it yields CASSLEGLAGVETQYF.

The genes are TRBV19 and TRBJ2-6; weak D call: TRBD1 (5 bases). V lost 5 bases and J lost 0, with 14 bases in between. The CDR3 is 17 residues long. Germline CDR1 is LNHDA and CDR2 is SQIVND (reference sequence). CDR3 nucleotide sequence: TGTGCCAGTAGTCTGCAGGGCCAGAGCTCTGGGGCCAACGTCCTGACTTTC. This encodes CASSLQGQSSGANVLTF. The variable domain in full, with the rest retrieved from reference TRBV19 and TRBJ2-6, is DGGITQSPKYLFRKEGQNVTLSCEQNLNHDAMYWYRQDPGQGLRLIYYSQIVNDFQKGDIAEGYSVSREKKESFPLTVTSAQKNPTAFYLCASSLQGQSSGANVLTFGAGSRLTVL.

The chain couples TRBV18 to TRBJ2-5; D is undetermined. The V end was cut by 3 bases, the J end by 4 bases, with 6 bases between. Germline lookup yields CDR1 KGHSH and CDR2 LQKENI. The length of the CDR3 is 12 residues. This chain's CDR3 is CASSPVRETQYF. The CDR3 DNA reads TGTGCCAGCTCACCTGTTCGAGAGACCCAGTACTTC. Filled out from reference TRBV18 and TRBJ2-5, the complete variable domain reads NAGVMQNPRHLVRRRGQEARLRCSPMKGHSHVYWYRQLPEEGLKFMVYLQKENIIDESGMPKERFSAEFPKEGPSILRIQQVVRGDSAAYFCASSPVRETQYFGPGTRLLVL.

CDR3 loop: CSVAQGGTDTQYF. The CDR3 DNA follows: TGCAGCGTGGCTCAGGGGGGCACAGATACGCAGTATTTT. This chain uses TRBV29-1 with TRBJ2-3; 7 bases agree with TRBD1. Germline lookup yields CDR1 SQVTM and CDR2 ANQGSEA. Trimming removed 6 bases from V and 1 base from J; junction bases left unmatched: 4. The CDR3 length is 13 residues.

This clone was observed a single time. The genes are TRBV5-4 and TRBJ2-5; the match to TRBD2 covers 7 bases. Germline CDR1 is SGHNT and CDR2 is YYREEE (reference sequence). After removal of 0 bases from V and 6 bases from J, the junction contained 5 bases not matched to a gene. The CDR3 length is 14 residues. CDR3 sequence reads: CASSLVGGEKTQYF. The CDR3 DNA reads as TGTGCCAGCAGCTTGGTTGGGGGGGAAAAGACCCAGTACTTC.

V usage is TRBV27 and J usage is TRBJ1-5, with D unclear. Per the germline V gene, CDR1 is MNHEY and CDR2 is SMNVEV (reference sequence). CDR3 length equals 15 residues. V was cut by 2 bases and J by 11 bases, with 19 bases left in between. The CDR3 region has the DNA TGTGCCAGCAGTTTAGACATCGGGTCGCTTTCCGCCCAGCATTTT. It yields the protein CASSLDIGSLSAQHF.

This sequence joins TRBV6-4 and TRBJ1-4, with D maybe TRBD1 (6 bases). This CDR3 has 14 residues. With 7 bases removed from V and 9 bases from J, the gap between germline ends came to 18 bases. CDR1 MRHNA and CDR2 SNTAGT come from the germline V gene. The CDR3 region has the DNA TGTGCCAGCACAGGGGCGTTGGGAGAAAAAAAACTGTTTTTT. It specifies CASTGALGEKKLFF.

V usage is TRBV10-3 and J usage is TRBJ1-2; D possibly corresponds to TRBD1 (6 bases). This CDR3 is 19 amino acids long. The V end lost 0 bases, the J end lost 4 bases, and 24 bases lay between the germline ends. CDR1 is ENHRY and CDR2 is SYGVKD in the germline V gene. In DNA form, the CDR3 reads TGTGCCATCAGTGAGTCGACTCAGGGGACCTCCCCTAAGGGCTATGGCTACACCTTC. It codes for CAISESTQGTSPKGYGYTF.

V is TRBV10-3 and J is TRBJ2-2; 7 bases match TRBD2. The CDR3 is made up of 17 amino acids. Per the germline V gene, CDR1 is ENHRY and CDR2 is SYGVKD. V dropped 6 bases and J dropped 4; count of bases not matched to a gene: 14. The DNA for the CDR3 is TGTGCCATCAGCCTCTACCCGACTAGCCCCACCACCGGGGAGCTGTTTTTT. Its translation: CAISLYPTSPTTGELFF.

V usage is TRBV5-4 and J usage is TRBJ2-7; 7 bases align to TRBD1. Germline V lookup: CDR1 SGHNT, CDR2 YYREEE (reference sequence). The CDR3 runs 15 residues. V trimming: 3 bases; J trimming: 0 bases; junction bases outside the gene matches: 6. CDR3 residues: CASSSGQHPSYEQYF. The CDR3 DNA reads TGTGCCAGCAGCTCGGGACAGCACCCCTCCTACGAGCAGTACTTC.

A remark on this clone: At one end the junction does not follow the germline gene, possibly because of a read error. The chain uses TRBV19 and TRBJ1-2; D perhaps matches TRBD1 (5 bases). The germline CDR1 and CDR2 sequences are LNHDA and SQIVND (reference sequence). This CDR3 is 11 amino acids long. In nucleotides, the CDR3 is TGTGCCAGTAGCCCGGGGGTTGCTCCCACATTC. Amino acid sequence: CASSPGVAPTF.

The V gene is TRBV11-2, the J gene TRBJ2-7; either TRBD1 or TRBD2 may fit D (5 bases each). CDR1 SGHAT and CDR2 FQNNGV come from the germline V gene. The CDR3 covers 14 residues. Trimming took 6 bases from V and 3 from J, leaving 15 bases between them. CDR3 sequence reads: CASRRDPEIYEQYF. CDR3 nucleotide sequence: TGTGCCAGCAGGAGGGACCCGGAGATCTACGAGCAGTACTTC.

The J gene is TRBJ1-2, the V gene TRBV6-2 or TRBV6-3; D is unclear. V was cut by 2 bases and J by 8 bases, with 12 bases left in between. CDR1 is MNHEY, CDR2 SVGEGT, per germline. The CDR3 spans 13 residues. The CDR3: CASSYDGPGGYTF. The CDR3 coding sequence is TGTGCCAGCAGTTACGACGGCCCGGGGGGCTACACCTTC.

CDR3 in DNA: TGCGCCAGCAGCCCCGGACTAGCGGTCTACGAGCAGTACTTC. Protein sequence: CASSPGLAVYEQYF. J is TRBJ2-7 and V is TRBV5-1, with 10 bases identical to TRBD2. CDR3 length: 14 residues. J was trimmed by 3 bases and V by 4 bases; bases with no gene match: 4. Germline V gene sequence: CDR1 SGHRS, CDR2 YFSETQ.

The chain uses TRBV7-8 and TRBJ1-6, with D unresolved. V was trimmed by 1 base and J by 0 bases, leaving 16 bases between them. Germline CDR1 reads SGHVS; CDR2 reads FQNEAQ. This CDR3 has 19 amino acids. The CDR3 DNA reads TGTGCCAGCAGCTTAGACTCGGATCACCTGGTCTCCTATAATTCACCCCTCCACTTT. Amino acids: CASSLDSDHLVSYNSPLHF.

The CDR3 bases are TGTGCCACCAGGACGGACTCCTACGAGCAGTACTTC. Its translation: CATRTDSYEQYF. The chain recombines TRBV2 with TRBJ2-7; unclear D gene. The CDR3 spans 12 residues. Trimming pared 10 bases from V and 0 bases from J, leaving 10 bases between. CDR1 and CDR2 from the germline V gene are SNHLY and FYNNEI.

This clone was counted once. This rearrangement joins TRBV19 to TRBJ2-5, with TRBD2 identical over 7 bases. V gave up 4 bases and J gave up 2 bases; unmatched junction bases: 4. The CDR3 consists of 14 residues. Germline loops: CDR1 LNHDA, CDR2 SQIVND (reference sequence). CDR3 region: CASSTSGKQETQYF. As DNA, the CDR3 is TGTGCCAGTAGTACGAGCGGGAAGCAAGAGACCCAGTACTTC.

The CDR3 spells CASSGGLITDTQYF. The CDR3 DNA is TGTGCCAGCTCAGGGGGGTTGATCACAGATACGCAGTATTTT. The chain carries TRBV18 and TRBJ2-3; D possibly corresponds to TRBD2 (6 bases). The germline V gene encodes CDR1 KGHSH and CDR2 LQKENI. Trimming cost V 5 bases and J 2 bases, with 11 bases left between them. The CDR3 loop spans 14 amino acids.